The present entry profiles one TCR beta chain with its context. Its antigen is unidentified. This CDR3 contains 13 residues. Germline CDR1 is SNHLY and CDR2 is FYNNEI. V lost 5 bases, J lost 7 bases, and 7 bases stayed unmatched. Repertoires were generated with immunoSEQ multiplex PCR, while TCRdb's copy carries only in-frame clones and drops some. The table lists roughly 54,000 clones, almost 85% of them singletons. This sample stems from a study of radiotherapy plus CTLA-4 blockade in lung cancer. Regarding the study as a whole: Early clone dynamics of blood T cells, plus interferon-beta, reportedly predicted response best. Radiotherapy plus ipilimumab was followed by expansion in blood of tumor-derived TCR clones.

Sequences were derived from peripheral blood, sampled from a patient treated with radiotherapy plus ipilimumab. This receptor was obtained from a human donor with non-small cell lung cancer whose response to radiotherapy plus ipilimumab could not be evaluated. The V and J genes are TRBV2 and TRBJ2-5, with TRBD1 matching over 7 bases. The CDR3 bases are TGTGCCAGCAGTACGTGGGACAGCTCGACCCAGTACTTC. Translating gives CASSTWDSSTQYF.